Below are 20 T cell receptor beta chains sequenced from a single sample in a study of blood T cells in healthy people across ages. The second PCR ran roughly 7 to 12 cycles with a sample-barcoded 5' primer and J-beta primers. TCRdb reanalysed the 5' RACE reads using MiXCR and keeps one entry per CDR3 protein. The sample contains approximately 690,000 distinct CDR3 sequences, around 41% of which appear only once. Sequences were obtained from blood. The source is a man older than 75 in good health.

This chain links TRBV6-6 with TRBJ1-1; D not resolved. CDR3 length: 11 residues. The V gene's germline CDR1 is MNHNY and CDR2 SVGAGI (reference sequence). Trimming left V 2 bases short and J 9 bases short, with 7 bases between. CDR3: CASSYKGKAFF. In DNA, the CDR3 is TGTGCCAGCAGTTACAAAGGGAAAGCTTTCTTT.

In its sample, this clonotype was seen many times. This chain connects TRBV29-1 to TRBJ2-3; 8 nucleotides align to TRBD1. The CDR3 spans 13 residues. Trimming at V came to 7 bases and at J to 2 bases, leaving 5 bases not matched to a gene. Germline V CDR1 and CDR2: SQVTM, ANQGSEA. CDR3: CSAGTGLTDTQYF. DNA for the CDR3: TGCAGCGCCGGGACAGGTCTCACAGATACGCAGTATTTT.

This clonotype appeared a few times. The CDR3 sequence: CASSTGGVAGGFETQYF. The DNA for the CDR3 is TGTGCCAGCAGTACTGGGGGGGTAGCGGGAGGATTTGAGACCCAGTACTTC. The chain couples TRBV7-2 to TRBJ2-5, with 10 positions matching TRBD2. V dropped 6 bases and J dropped 5; count of bases not matched to a gene: 15. The CDR3 is made up of 17 amino acids. CDR1 and CDR2 from the germline V gene are SGHTA and FQGNSA.

Notes on this clonotype: The junction departs from germline at one end; a sequencing error may be responsible. V is TRBV20-1 and J is TRBJ2-1; TRBD1 aligns across 8 bases. CDR3 size: 17 residues. Per the germline V gene, CDR1 is DFQATT and CDR2 is SNEGSKA (reference sequence). This CDR3 reads CSARYGDRPSSYNQQLF. CDR3 nucleotide sequence: TGCAGTGCTAGATACGGGGACAGGCCGAGCTCCTACAATCAGCAGTTATTC.

On this clonotype itself: A much more abundant neighbour one base away suggests this may be a read error. The gene calls are TRBV7-2 and TRBJ1-2, with unresolved D. The CDR3 loop spans 13 amino acids. Per germline, CDR1 SGHTA and CDR2 FQGNSA. This chain's CDR3 is CASSPLRGDGHTF. DNA for the CDR3: TGTGCCAGCAGCCCCCTGCGTGGCGATGGCCACACCTTC.

The rearrangement uses TRBV4-3 and TRBJ2-1; D possibly matches TRBD1 or TRBD2 (5 bases each). Germline V gives CDR1 LGHNA, CDR2 YSLEER. Trimming stripped 4 bases from V and 5 bases from J, with 18 bases between. The CDR3 totals 16 residues. The CDR3 here is CASSRLGTGANNEQFF. The CDR3 nucleotides are TGCGCCAGCAGCCGGCTAGGGACCGGAGCGAACAATGAGCAGTTCTTC.

The chain links TRBV20-1 to TRBJ2-5; 10 bases are a match to TRBD2. The trim removed 6 bases at V and 2 bases at J, leaving 9 bases unmatched. CDR1 and CDR2 (germline): DFQATT, SNEGSKA (reference sequence). CDR3 length: 15 amino acids. The CDR3: CSAALAGFTQETQYF. CDR3 nucleotides: TGCAGTGCCGCACTAGCGGGATTCACTCAAGAGACCCAGTACTTC.

V is TRBV28 and J is TRBJ2-5; 7 nucleotides line up with TRBD2. The V and J ends lost 2 bases and 4 bases, in that order; junction bases with no gene match: 10. CDR1 and CDR2 (germline): MDHEN, SYDVKM. The CDR3 has 16 residues. In nucleotides, the CDR3 is TGTGCCAGCAGTTTAGAGAGCGGGGTGGGCGGAGAGACCCAGTACTTC. Its translation is CASSLESGVGGETQYF.

J is TRBJ2-3 and V is TRBV6-2 or TRBV6-3; 10 nucleotides match TRBD1. There are 14 residues in the CDR3. Trimming took 6 bases from V and 4 from J; bases not matched to a gene: 4. Germline CDR1 MNHEY, CDR2 SVGEGT. CDR3 coding DNA: TGTGCCAGCAGCCGACAGGGGGCCCCAGATACGCAGTATTTT. It is translated as CASSRQGAPDTQYF.

The CDR3 DNA sequence: TGTGCCAGCAGTCGGCTTACCCACATGGGGGCCGAGCAGTTCTTC. Protein product: CASSRLTHMGAEQFF. This chain links TRBV7-2 with TRBJ2-1, with D tentatively TRBD1 (6 bases). From germline, CDR1 is SGHTA and CDR2 FQGNSA. The CDR3 is 15 residues long. Trimming removed 6 bases from V and 10 bases from J, with 22 bases in between.

On this clonotype itself: Given a much more abundant clone one base away, this may be a read error. The chain has TRBV4-2 and TRBJ2-7; D gene ambiguous. This CDR3 contains 15 residues. V shed 2 bases and J shed 7 bases, with 18 bases lying between them. The germline CDR1 and CDR2 sequences are LGHNA and YNFKEQ. DNA of the CDR3: TGTGCCAGCAGCCAAATTAATTCTGGCTACAATGAGCAGTACTTC. Amino acid sequence: CASSQINSGYNEQYF.

The V gene is TRBV6-5, the J gene TRBJ2-7; TRBD1 aligns across 7 bases. The length of the CDR3 is 13 residues. CDR1 is MNHEY, CDR2 SVGAGI, per germline. Trimming at V came to 8 bases and at J to 4 bases, leaving 8 bases not matched to a gene. As DNA, the CDR3 is TGTGCCAGCCGGGACAGAATACTATACGAGCAGTACTTC. Protein sequence: CASRDRILYEQYF.

This chain links TRBV15 with TRBJ2-3; possibly TRBD1 for D (5 bases). The V end lost 0 bases, the J end lost 5 bases, and 12 bases lay between the germline ends. CDR1 is LNHNV, CDR2 YYDKDF, per germline (reference sequence). There are 15 residues in the CDR3. CDR3 bases: TGTGCCACCAGCAGAGATCAGGGTACACAAGATACGCAGTATTTT. It is translated as CATSRDQGTQDTQYF. Based on the CDR3 plus reference TRBV15 and TRBJ2-3, the full variable domain is DAMVIQNPRYQVTQFGKPVTLSCSQTLNHNVMYWYQQKSSQAPKLLFHYYDKDFNNEADTPDNFQSRRPNTSFCFLDIRSPGLGDTAMYLCATSRDQGTQDTQYFGPGTRLTVL.

The chain has TRBV9 and TRBJ2-1, with D unresolved. This CDR3 is built from 15 residues. CDR1 is SGDLS and CDR2 is YYNGEE in the germline V gene. Deletions cut 3 bases from V and 0 bases from J, with 10 bases between. CDR3 sequence (DNA): TGTGCCAGCAGCGCCCGGTTATCCTCCTACAATGAGCAGTTCTTC. As protein: CASSARLSSYNEQFF.

Concerning this clonotype itself: Being one base from a much bigger clone, this may be a read error. The CDR3 DNA follows: TGTACCAGCAGCGCAAACAGGACCCATAGCAATCAGCCCCAGCATTTT. This sequence encodes CTSSANRTHSNQPQHF. This chain uses TRBV7-8 with TRBJ1-5; a possible D gene is TRBD1 (5 bases). Germline-derived CDR1 and CDR2 are SGHVS and FQNEAQ. The CDR3 extends over 16 amino acids. Combining the CDR3 with reference TRBV7-8 and TRBJ1-5 gives the whole variable domain GAGVSQSPRYKVAKRGQDVALRCDPISGHVSLFWYQQALGQGPEFLTYFQNEAQLDKSGLPSDRFFAERPEGSVSTLKIQRTQQEDSAVYLCTSSANRTHSNQPQHFGDGTRLSIL.

This clonotype was detected many times. The V call is TRBV20-1, the J call TRBJ1-4; a weak D match, TRBD1 (5 bases). V lost 8 bases, J lost 8 bases, and 15 bases lay in between. Germline-derived CDR1 and CDR2 are DFQATT and SNEGSKA (reference sequence). The CDR3 length is 12 residues. CDR3 DNA: TGCAGTACCGGGACGGTGGGGGAAAAACTGTTTTTT. Amino acids: CSTGTVGEKLFF.

This clonotype has a count of ten or more. V gene TRBV3-1 combines with J gene TRBJ2-7, with D possibly matching TRBD1 (6 bases). The CDR3 consists of 14 residues. The germline V gene encodes CDR1 LGHDT and CDR2 YNNKEL (reference sequence). Trimming cost V 4 bases and J 2 bases, with 12 bases left between them. CDR3 sequence reads: CASSRNRVPYEQYF. The CDR3 coding sequence is TGTGCCAGCAGCCGGAACAGGGTGCCCTACGAGCAGTACTTC.

This clonotype occurred many times. V is TRBV6-1 and J is TRBJ2-4; 11 bases match TRBD1. This CDR3 is 18 amino acids long. Germline V gives CDR1 MNHNS, CDR2 SASEGT. J was trimmed by 2 bases and V by 2 bases; bases with no gene match: 8. CDR3 nucleotides: TGTGCCAGCAGTGAATTCGGACAGGGGGCTCGGACCAAAAACATTCAGTACTTC. Translating gives CASSEFGQGARTKNIQYF.

This clonotype was seen a handful of times. This rearrangement joins TRBV5-1 to TRBJ2-5; TRBD2 matches at 8 bases. CDR3 size: 14 residues. The germline gives CDR1 SGHRS, CDR2 YFSETQ. The trim removed 7 bases at V and 11 bases at J, leaving 16 bases unmatched. CDR3 nucleotide sequence: TGCGCCAGCTATAAAACGGGGGGGGCCAATGAGCAGTACTTC. Its translation: CASYKTGGANEQYF.

About this clonotype itself: With a much larger clone just one base away, this may be a read error. The chain carries TRBV28 and TRBJ1-2; TRBD1 matches 9 bases. V trimming: 1 base; J trimming: 6 bases; junction bases outside the gene matches: 6. This CDR3 has 15 residues. The germline V gene encodes CDR1 MDHEN and CDR2 SYDVKM. CDR3 protein: CASSLSGTGNHGYTF. Written as DNA, the CDR3 is TGTGCCAGCAGTTTATCGGGGACAGGGAACCATGGCTACACCTTC.